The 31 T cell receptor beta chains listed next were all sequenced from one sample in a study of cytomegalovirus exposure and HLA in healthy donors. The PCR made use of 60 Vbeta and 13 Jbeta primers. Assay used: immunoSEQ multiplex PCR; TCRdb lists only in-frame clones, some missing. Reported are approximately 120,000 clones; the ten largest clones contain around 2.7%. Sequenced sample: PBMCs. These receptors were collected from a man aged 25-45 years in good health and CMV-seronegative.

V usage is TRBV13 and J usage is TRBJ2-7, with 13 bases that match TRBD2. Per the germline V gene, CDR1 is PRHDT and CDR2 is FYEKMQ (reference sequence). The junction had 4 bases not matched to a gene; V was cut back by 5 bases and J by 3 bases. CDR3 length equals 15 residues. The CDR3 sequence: CASSQGTSGVYEQYF. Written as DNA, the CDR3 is TGTGCCAGCAGCCAAGGGACTAGCGGGGTCTACGAGCAGTACTTC. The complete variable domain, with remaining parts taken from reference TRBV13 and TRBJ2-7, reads AAGVIQSPRHLIKEKRETATLKCYPIPRHDTVYWYQQGPGQDPQFLISFYEKMQSDKGSIPDRFSAQQFSDYHSELNMSSLELGDSALYFCASSQGTSGVYEQYFGPGTRLTVT.

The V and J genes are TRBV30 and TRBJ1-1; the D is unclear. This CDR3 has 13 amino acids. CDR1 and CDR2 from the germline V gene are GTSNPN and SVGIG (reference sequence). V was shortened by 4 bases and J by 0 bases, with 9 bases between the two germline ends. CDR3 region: CAWTPVLNTEAFF. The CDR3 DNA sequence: TGTGCCTGGACCCCAGTCTTGAACACTGAAGCTTTCTTT.

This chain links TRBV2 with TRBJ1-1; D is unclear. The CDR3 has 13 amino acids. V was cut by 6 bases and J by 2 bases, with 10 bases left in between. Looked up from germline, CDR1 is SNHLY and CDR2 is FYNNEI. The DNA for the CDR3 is TGTGCCAGCAGCGCTCTAGAAAACACTGAAGCTTTCTTT. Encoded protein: CASSALENTEAFF.

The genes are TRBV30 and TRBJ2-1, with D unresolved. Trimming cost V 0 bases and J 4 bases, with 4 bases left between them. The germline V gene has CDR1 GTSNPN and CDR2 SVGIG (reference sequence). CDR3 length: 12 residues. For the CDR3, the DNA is TGTGCCTGGAGTGTGCGGTACAATGAGCAGTTCTTC. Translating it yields CAWSVRYNEQFF.

CDR3 nucleotides: TGTGCCAGCAGTGGGGGGACCCTGGACACTGAAGCTTTCTTT. It is translated as CASSGGTLDTEAFF. The rearrangement links TRBV28 to TRBJ1-1, with D possibly matching TRBD1 (5 bases). Trimming removed 5 bases at V and 3 bases at J, with 13 bases between. This CDR3 is 14 amino acids long. Germline V lookup: CDR1 MDHEN, CDR2 SYDVKM.

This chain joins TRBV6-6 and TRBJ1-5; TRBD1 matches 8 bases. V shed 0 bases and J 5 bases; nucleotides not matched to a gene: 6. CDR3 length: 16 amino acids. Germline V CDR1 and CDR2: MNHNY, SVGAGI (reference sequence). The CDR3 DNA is TGTGCCAGCAGTTACTCGTACTGGGACAGGCATCAGCCCCAGCATTTT. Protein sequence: CASSYSYWDRHQPQHF.

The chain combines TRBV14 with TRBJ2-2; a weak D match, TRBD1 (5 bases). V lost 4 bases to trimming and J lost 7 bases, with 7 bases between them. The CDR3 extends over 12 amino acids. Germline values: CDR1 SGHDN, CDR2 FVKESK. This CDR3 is CASSPRGGELFF. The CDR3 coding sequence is TGTGCCAGCAGCCCTAGGGGCGGGGAGCTGTTTTTT.

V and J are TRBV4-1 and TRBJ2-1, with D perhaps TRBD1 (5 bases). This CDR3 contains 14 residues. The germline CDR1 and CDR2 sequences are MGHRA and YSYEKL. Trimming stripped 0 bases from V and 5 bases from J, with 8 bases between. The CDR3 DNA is TGCGCCAGCAGCCAAGATGACAGTAACAATGAGCAGTTCTTC. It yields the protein CASSQDDSNNEQFF.

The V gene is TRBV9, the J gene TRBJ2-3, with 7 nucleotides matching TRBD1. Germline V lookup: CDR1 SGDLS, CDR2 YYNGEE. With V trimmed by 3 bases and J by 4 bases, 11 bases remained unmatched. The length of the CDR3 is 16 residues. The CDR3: CASSESTGVLADTQYF. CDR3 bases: TGTGCCAGCAGCGAAAGTACAGGGGTCTTAGCAGATACGCAGTATTTT.

As DNA, the CDR3 is TGCAGTGCGGCAGGGTATGGTGGCTACACCTTC. It translates to CSAAGYGGYTF. V gene TRBV20-1 combines with J gene TRBJ1-2; perhaps TRBD1 as D (5 bases). Germline-derived CDR1 and CDR2 are DFQATT and SNEGSKA (reference sequence). The ends were cut back, 6 bases at V and 7 bases at J, with 12 bases in the middle. CDR3 length equals 11 residues.

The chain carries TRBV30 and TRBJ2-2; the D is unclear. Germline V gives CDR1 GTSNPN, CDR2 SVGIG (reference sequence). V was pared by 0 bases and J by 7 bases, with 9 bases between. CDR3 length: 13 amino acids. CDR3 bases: TGTGCCTGGAGTGTCCTCCCGGGCGGGGAGCTGTTTTTT. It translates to CAWSVLPGGELFF.

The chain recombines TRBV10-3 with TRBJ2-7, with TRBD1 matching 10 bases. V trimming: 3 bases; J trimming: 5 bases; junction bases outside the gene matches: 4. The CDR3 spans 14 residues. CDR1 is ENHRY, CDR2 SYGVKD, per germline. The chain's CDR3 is CAISEPGQGDEQYF. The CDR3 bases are TGTGCCATCAGTGAACCAGGACAGGGGGACGAGCAGTACTTC.

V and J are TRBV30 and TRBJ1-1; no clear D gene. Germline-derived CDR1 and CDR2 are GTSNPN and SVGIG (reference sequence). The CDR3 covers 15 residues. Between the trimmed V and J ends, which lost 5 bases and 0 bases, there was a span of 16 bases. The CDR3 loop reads CAWAASVGVNTEAFF. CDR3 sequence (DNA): TGTGCCTGGGCCGCGAGTGTCGGGGTGAACACTGAAGCTTTCTTT. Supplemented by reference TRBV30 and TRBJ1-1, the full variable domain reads SQTIHQWPATLVQPVGSPLSLECTVEGTSNPNLYWYRQAAGRGLQLLFYSVGIGQISSEVPQNLSASRPQDRQFILSSKKLLLSDSGFYLCAWAASVGVNTEAFFGQGTRLTVV.

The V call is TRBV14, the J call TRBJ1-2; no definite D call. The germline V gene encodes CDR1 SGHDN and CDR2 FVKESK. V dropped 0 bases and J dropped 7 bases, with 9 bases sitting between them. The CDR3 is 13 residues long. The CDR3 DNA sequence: TGTGCCAGCAGCCAAGATCGGGGTGGTGGCTACACCTTC. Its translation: CASSQDRGGGYTF.

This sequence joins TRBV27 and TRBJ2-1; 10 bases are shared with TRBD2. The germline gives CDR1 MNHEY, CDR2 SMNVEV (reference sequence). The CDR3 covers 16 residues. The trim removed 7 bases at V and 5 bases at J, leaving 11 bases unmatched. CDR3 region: CASTPGLAGVDNEQFF. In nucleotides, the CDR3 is TGTGCCAGCACCCCGGGGCTAGCGGGAGTAGACAATGAGCAGTTCTTC.

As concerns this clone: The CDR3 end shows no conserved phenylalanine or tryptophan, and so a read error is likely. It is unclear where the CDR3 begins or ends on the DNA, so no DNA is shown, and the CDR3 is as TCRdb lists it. CDR3: CASSSARQGWYS. The chain employs TRBV6-5 and TRBJ2-7; TRBD1 is the table's D call, not checked against the DNA. The CDR3 length is 12 residues, termini included. Germline CDR1 and CDR2: MNHEY and SVGAGI.

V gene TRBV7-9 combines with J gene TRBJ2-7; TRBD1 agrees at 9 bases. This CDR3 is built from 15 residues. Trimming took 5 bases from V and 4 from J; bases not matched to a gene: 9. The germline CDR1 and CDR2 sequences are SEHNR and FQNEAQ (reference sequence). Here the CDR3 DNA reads TGTGCCAGCAGCCAAGTCGGGACAGGGTGGTACGAGCAGTACTTC. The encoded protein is CASSQVGTGWYEQYF.

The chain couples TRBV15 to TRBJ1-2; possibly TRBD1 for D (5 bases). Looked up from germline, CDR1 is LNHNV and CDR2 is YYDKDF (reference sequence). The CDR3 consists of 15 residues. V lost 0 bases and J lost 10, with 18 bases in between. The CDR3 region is CATSRDRGSGGDYTF. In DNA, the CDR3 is TGTGCCACCAGCAGAGATCGAGGCAGCGGGGGAGACTACACCTTC.

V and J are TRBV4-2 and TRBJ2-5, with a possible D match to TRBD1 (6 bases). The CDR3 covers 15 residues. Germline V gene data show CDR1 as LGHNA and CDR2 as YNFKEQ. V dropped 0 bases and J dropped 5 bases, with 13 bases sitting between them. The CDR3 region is CASSQDGGGSETQYF. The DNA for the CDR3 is TGTGCCAGCAGCCAAGATGGTGGGGGCAGCGAGACCCAGTACTTC.

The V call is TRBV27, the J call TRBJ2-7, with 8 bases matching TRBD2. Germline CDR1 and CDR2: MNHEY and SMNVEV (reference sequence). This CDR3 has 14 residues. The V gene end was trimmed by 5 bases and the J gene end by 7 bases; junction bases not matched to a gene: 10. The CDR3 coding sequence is TGTGCCAGCAGTAACCCCGGGGTAGCGGGGGAGCAGTACTTC. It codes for CASSNPGVAGEQYF.

The CDR3 bases are TGTGCCAGCAGTCCCGGCCGGGGAAAAGTCAATCAGCCCCAGCATTTT. It specifies CASSPGRGKVNQPQHF. V gene TRBV27 combines with J gene TRBJ1-5; D is unresolved. Germline lookup yields CDR1 MNHEY and CDR2 SMNVEV (reference sequence). This CDR3 is built from 16 residues. The V and J ends lost 5 bases and 3 bases respectively, with 17 bases between them.

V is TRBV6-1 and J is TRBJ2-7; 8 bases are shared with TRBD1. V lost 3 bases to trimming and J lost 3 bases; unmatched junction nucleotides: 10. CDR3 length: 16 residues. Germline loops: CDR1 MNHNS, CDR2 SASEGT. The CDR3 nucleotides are TGTGCCAGCAGTGAGTGGACAGGGAGGTTCGACTACGAGCAGTACTTC. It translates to CASSEWTGRFDYEQYF.

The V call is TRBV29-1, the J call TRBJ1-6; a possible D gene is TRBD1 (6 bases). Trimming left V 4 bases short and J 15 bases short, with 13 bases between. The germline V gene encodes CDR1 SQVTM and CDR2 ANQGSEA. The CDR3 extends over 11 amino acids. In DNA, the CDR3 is TGCAGCGTTGCAACAGGGTCTGGCCTCCACTTT. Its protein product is CSVATGSGLHF.

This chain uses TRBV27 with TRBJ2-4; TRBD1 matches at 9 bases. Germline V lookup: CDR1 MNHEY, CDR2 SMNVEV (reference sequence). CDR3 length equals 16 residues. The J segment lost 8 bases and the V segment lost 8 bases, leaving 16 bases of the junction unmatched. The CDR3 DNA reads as TGTGCCAGCGTCCCCCCCCCGGACAGGGGACGTGACATTCAGTACTTC. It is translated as CASVPPPDRGRDIQYF.

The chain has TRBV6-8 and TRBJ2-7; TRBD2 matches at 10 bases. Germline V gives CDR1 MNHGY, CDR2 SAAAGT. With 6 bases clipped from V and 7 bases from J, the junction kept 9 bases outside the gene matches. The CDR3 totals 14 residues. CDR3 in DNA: TGTGCCAGCAGGGAAGAGGGTAGCGGGAGGGAGCAGTACTTC. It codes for CASREEGSGREQYF.

The CDR3 DNA is TGTGCCAGCAGCTTAGCTATAGGGGCTAACTATGGCTACACCTTC. It yields the protein CASSLAIGANYGYTF. The chain has TRBV7-9 and TRBJ1-2; a weak D match, TRBD1 (5 bases). Germline CDR1 is SEHNR and CDR2 is FQNEAQ (reference sequence). Trimming pared 0 bases from V and 0 bases from J, leaving 8 bases between. The length of the CDR3 is 15 residues.

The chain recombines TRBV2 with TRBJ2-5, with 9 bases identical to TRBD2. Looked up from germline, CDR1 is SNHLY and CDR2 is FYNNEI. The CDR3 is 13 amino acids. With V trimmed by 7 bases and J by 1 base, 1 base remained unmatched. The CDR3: CASKTSGQETQYF. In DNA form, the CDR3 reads TGTGCCAGCAAGACTAGCGGCCAAGAGACCCAGTACTTC.

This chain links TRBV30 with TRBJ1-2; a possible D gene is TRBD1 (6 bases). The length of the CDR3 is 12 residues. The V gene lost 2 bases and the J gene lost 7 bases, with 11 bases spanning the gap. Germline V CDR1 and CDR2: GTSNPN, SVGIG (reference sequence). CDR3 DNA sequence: TGTGCCTGGAGTTGGGACATCAGTGGCTACACCTTC. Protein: CAWSWDISGYTF.

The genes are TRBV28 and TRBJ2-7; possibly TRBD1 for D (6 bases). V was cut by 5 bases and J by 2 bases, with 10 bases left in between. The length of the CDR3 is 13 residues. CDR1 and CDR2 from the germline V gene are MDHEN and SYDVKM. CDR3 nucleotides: TGTGCCAGCAGTCCAGGGGTCCCCTACGAGCAGTACTTC. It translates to CASSPGVPYEQYF. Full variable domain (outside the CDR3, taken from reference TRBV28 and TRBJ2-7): DVKVTQSSRYLVKRTGEKVFLECVQDMDHENMFWYRQDPGLGLRLIYFSYDVKMKEKGDIPEGYSVSREKKERFSLILESASTNQTSMYLCASSPGVPYEQYFGPGTRLTVT.

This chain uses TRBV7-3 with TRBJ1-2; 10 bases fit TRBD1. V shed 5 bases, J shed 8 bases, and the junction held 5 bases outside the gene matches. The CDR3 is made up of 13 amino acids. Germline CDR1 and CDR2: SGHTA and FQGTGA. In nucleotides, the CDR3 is TGTGCCAGCAGCCAGACAGGGGGCAGCGGCTACACCTTC. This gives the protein CASSQTGGSGYTF.

The CDR3 spells CVRKDFRGRDYGYTF. The CDR3 DNA sequence: TGTGTCAGGAAGGATTTCAGGGGGCGCGACTATGGCTACACCTTC. The chain carries TRBV30 and TRBJ1-2, with TRBD1 matching over 8 bases. CDR1 GTSNPN and CDR2 SVGIG come from the germline V gene (reference sequence). The CDR3 has 15 residues.